This TCR beta chain was identified in a study of T cell clonality in common variable immunodeficiency. This clone came up many times. Its specificity is unknown. Method: immunoSEQ multiplex PCR; TCRdb's copy keeps in-frame clones and lacks some. The sample gives approximately 64,000 clones, none seen only once, and the top ten clones hold 1.7%. Study-wide results and limits: Repertoire-complication correlations in CVID were limited by patient heterogeneity.

This receptor was taken from a person aged 18 to 75 in good health. The specimen sequenced was peripheral blood mononuclear cells.

The sequenced CDR3 bases are TGTGCCAGCAGTGAATTGATTAGTACCGGGGAG. Its translation is CASSELISTGE. The full CDR3 protein reads CASSELISTGELFF. V gene TRBV6-1 combines with J gene TRBJ2-2, with D hard to call. The read is 3 residues too short to cover the CDR3 end, so that end is filled in from the germline J gene. This CDR3 comprises 14 residues. Trimming left V 2 bases short and J 5 bases short, with 9 bases between. In germline, CDR1 is MNHNS, CDR2 SASEGT.